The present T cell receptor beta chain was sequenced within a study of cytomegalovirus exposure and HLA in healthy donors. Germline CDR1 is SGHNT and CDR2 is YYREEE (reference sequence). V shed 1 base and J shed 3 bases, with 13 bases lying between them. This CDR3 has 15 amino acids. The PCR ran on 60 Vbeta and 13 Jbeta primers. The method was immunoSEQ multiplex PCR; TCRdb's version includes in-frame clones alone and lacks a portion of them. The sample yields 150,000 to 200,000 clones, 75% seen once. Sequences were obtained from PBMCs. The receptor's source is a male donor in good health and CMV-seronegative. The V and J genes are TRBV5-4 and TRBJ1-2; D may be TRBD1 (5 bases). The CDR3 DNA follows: TGTGCCAGCAGCTTGTACACCAGGGCGGACTATGGCTACACCTTC. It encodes CASSLYTRADYGYTF.